The rows below give T cell receptor beta chains drawn from one sample of a study of OX40 agonist ivuxolimab in advanced cancers. Repertoires were generated with immunoSEQ multiplex PCR, while TCRdb's copy carries only in-frame clones and drops some. The table shows about 76,000 clones, with 84% occurring only once. Specimen: CD4+ or CD8+ T cells sorted from blood, collected in a trial of the OX40 agonist ivuxolimab. These receptors were taken from an adult with an advanced solid tumor such as melanoma, head and neck, liver or kidney cancer. CDR3s include the opening cysteine and the closing phenylalanine or tryptophan. Fields, in order: J gene, clone size, D gene, V gene, CDR3 protein, CDR3 DNA. A D gene is named only where the DNA matches it firmly. Clone size appears in some rows only: once, few, many, or a class for an expanded clone.

TRBJ2-2 | NA | NA | TRBV27 | CASSPGAANTGELFF | TGTGCCAGCAGTCCCGGGGCAGCGAACACCGGGGAGCTGTTTTTT
TRBJ1-1 | NA | NA | TRBV4-1 | CASSLTGAMNTEAFF | TGCGCCAGCAGCCTTACCGGGGCTATGAACACTGAAGCTTTCTTT
TRBJ1-1 | NA | NA | TRBV6-1 | CASSVSPPRNTEAFF | TGTGCCAGCAGTGTGTCCCCTCCCCGGAACACTGAAGCTTTCTTT
TRBJ2-7 | NA | NA | TRBV7-3 | CASSQGLSYEQYF | TGTGCCAGCAGCCAGGGACTTTCCTACGAGCAGTACTTC
TRBJ2-7 | NA | TRBD2 | TRBV7-9 | CASSLGTSGTYEQYF | TGTGCCAGCAGCTTAGGGACTAGCGGGACCTACGAGCAGTACTTC
TRBJ2-1 | few | NA | TRBV4-3 | CASSQDRGGGRINEQFF | TGCGCCAGCAGCCAAGATCGTGGAGGGGGTAGAATCAATGAGCAGTTCTTC
TRBJ2-7 | NA | NA | TRBV29-1 | CSADGGPLTNYEQYF | TGCAGCGCAGACGGGGGGCCTCTTACTAACTACGAGCAGTACTTC
TRBJ1-2 | NA | TRBD1 | TRBV5-6 | CASSFPGQKLSYTF | TGTGCCAGCAGCTTTCCGGGACAGAAACTCAGCTACACCTTC
TRBJ1-1 | NA | NA | TRBV6-6 | CATSEVNTEAFF | TGTGCCACCTCGGAGGTGAACACTGAAGCTTTCTTT
TRBJ2-1 | NA | NA | TRBV21-1 | CASSNGTSGNPVFSSGFF | TGTGCCAGCAGCAATGGGACTAGCGGGAATCCGGTGTTCAGTTCGGGGTTCTTC
TRBJ1-3 | NA | TRBD1 | TRBV7-8 | CASSLVAGGSGNTIYF | TGTGCCAGCAGCTTAGTTGCAGGGGGTTCTGGAAACACCATATATTTT
TRBJ2-7 | once | TRBD1 | TRBV5-1 | CASSLQGVPNEQYF | TGCGCCAGCAGCTTACAGGGGGTACCTAACGAGCAGTACTTC
TRBJ2-5 | NA | TRBD2 | TRBV7-9 | CASSSGLAGVSETQYF | TGTGCCAGCAGCTCGGGACTAGCGGGGGTTTCGGAGACCCAGTACTTC
TRBJ1-1 | few | NA | TRBV28 | CASRSGFTEAFF | TGTGCCAGCAGGTCAGGGTTCACTGAAGCTTTCTTT
TRBJ1-3 | NA | NA | TRBV5-6 | CASSFYGQSSGNTIYF | TGTGCCAGCAGCTTTTACGGACAGTCTTCTGGAAACACCATATATTTT
TRBJ1-1 | NA | NA | TRBV5-4 | CASSPQNTEAFF | TGTGCCAGCAGCCCACAGAACACTGAAGCTTTCTTT
TRBJ2-5 | NA | NA | TRBV5-5 | CASSLNSAGGGQETQYF | TGTGCCAGCAGCTTGAATTCGGCTGGTGGGGGACAAGAGACCCAGTACTTC
TRBJ2-7 | NA | NA | TRBV7-8 | CASSLSASYEQYF | TGTGCCAGCAGCTTATCGGCCTCTTACGAGCAGTACTTC
TRBJ2-7 | NA | NA | TRBV6-6 | CASSTSYEQYF | TGTGCCAGCAGTACGTCCTACGAGCAGTACTTC
TRBJ2-5 | NA | TRBD1 | TRBV10-3 | CAISGSSGTGDETQYF | TGTGCCATCAGTGGGTCATCCGGGACAGGGGACGAGACCCAGTACTTC
TRBJ1-3 | NA | NA | TRBV7-9 | CASSPSGSSGNTIYF | TGTGCCAGCAGCCCCTCAGGGAGCTCTGGAAACACCATATATTTT
TRBJ1-3 | NA | TRBD1 | TRBV5-1 | CASSLSWTGKGNTIYF | TGCGCCAGCAGCTTGAGCTGGACAGGGAAAGGAAACACCATATATTTT
TRBJ1-1 | NA | TRBD1 | TRBV5-1 | CASSYETGVTEAFF | TGCGCCAGCAGCTACGAGACAGGGGTCACTGAAGCTTTCTTT
TRBJ1-2 | NA | NA | TRBV5-4 | CASSLGQAPLHGYTF | TGTGCCAGCAGCTTGGGACAGGCCCCCCTCCATGGCTACACCTTC
TRBJ2-1 | few | NA | TRBV27 | CASSLLQSSYNEQFF | TGTGCCAGCAGTTTACTTCAGAGCTCCTACAATGAGCAGTTCTTC
TRBJ1-5 | NA | NA | TRBV19 | CASSTEAYSNQPQHF | TGTGCCAGTAGTACCGAGGCTTATAGCAATCAGCCCCAGCATTTT
TRBJ2-1 | NA | TRBD2 | TRBV5-6 | CASSLRRTSGNNEQFF | TGTGCCAGCAGTCTTAGACGGACTAGCGGGAACAATGAGCAGTTCTTC
TRBJ2-3 | NA | TRBD2 | TRBV11-3 | CASSKREGTDTQYF | TGTGCCAGCAGTAAGCGGGAGGGCACAGATACGCAGTATTTT
TRBJ2-1 | once | TRBD2 | TRBV14 | CASSPRLAGVDEQFF | TGTGCCAGCAGCCCTCGACTAGCGGGAGTTGATGAGCAGTTCTTC
TRBJ2-6 | NA | TRBD2 | TRBV7-9 | CASPQAGGASGANVLTF | TGTGCCAGCCCCCAGGCGGGGGGCGCATCTGGGGCCAACGTCCTGACTTTC
TRBJ2-1 | NA | NA | TRBV29-1 | CSVVSLDNEQFF | TGCAGCGTTGTTTCCCTTGACAATGAGCAGTTCTTC
TRBJ2-5 | NA | TRBD2 | TRBV2 | CASSEAAPGGETQYF | TGTGCCAGCAGTGAAGCGGCCCCGGGGGGAGAGACCCAGTACTTC
TRBJ2-7 | NA | NA | TRBV2 | CASGVNHEQYF | TGTGCCAGCGGGGTAAACCACGAGCAGTACTTC
TRBJ1-1 | NA | NA | TRBV29-1 | CSVVGARTEAFF | TGCAGCGTTGTAGGGGCGCGCACAGAAGCTTTCTTT
TRBJ1-2 | NA | NA | TRBV10-3 | CAISAGQESGYTF | TGTGCCATCAGTGCAGGGCAAGAGAGTGGCTACACCTTC
TRBJ1-3 | NA | NA | TRBV7-2 | CANSLNSGNTIYF | TGTGCCAACAGCTTAAACTCTGGAAACACCATATATTTT
TRBJ2-1 | NA | TRBD1 | TRBV27 | CASSPQQGARWNEQFF | TGTGCCAGCAGTCCTCAACAGGGGGCGCGTTGGAATGAGCAGTTCTTC
TRBJ2-7 | many | NA | TRBV2 | CASSPTGHEQYF | TGTGCCAGCAGTCCGACAGGACACGAGCAGTACTTC
TRBJ2-7 | NA | NA | TRBV7-2 | CASSFSSLGGEQYF | TGTGCCAGCAGCTTTAGCAGTTTGGGGGGCGAGCAGTACTTC
TRBJ1-5 | NA | NA | TRBV28 | CASSFSGSNQPQHF | TGTGCCAGCAGTTTCTCAGGGTCCAATCAGCCCCAGCATTTT
TRBJ2-3 | NA | NA | TRBV5-1 | CASRGAGGPPTDTQYF | TGCGCCAGCAGGGGCGCCGGCGGGCCCCCCACAGATACGCAGTATTTT
TRBJ1-2 | NA | NA | TRBV30 | CAWSTLWGYTF | TGTGCCTGGAGTACTTTATGGGGCTACACCTTC
TRBJ2-1 | NA | TRBD1 | TRBV28 | CASSLSGTVAYNEQFF | TGTGCCAGCAGTTTATCCGGGACAGTAGCCTACAATGAGCAGTTCTTC